The rows below give T cell receptor beta chains drawn from one sample of a study of cytomegalovirus exposure and HLA in healthy donors. This table comes from immunoSEQ multiplex PCR, and its TCRdb copy is limited to in-frame clones, with some not included. The data contain 230,000 or so clones, roughly 88% of them singletons. Sequencing used PBMCs. Source of these receptors: a woman under 30 in good health and CMV-seronegative. Each CDR3 is given with its conserved first and last residue. A D gene is named only where the DNA matches it firmly. Some rows mark clone size as missing; the rest say once, few, many or name a class of expanded clone.

TRBJ2-3 | TRBD2 | TRBV7-3 | NA | TGTGCCAGCAGCACCACCCTCTCTAGCGGTAAAAGCACAGATACGCAGTATTTT | CASSTTLSSGKSTDTQYF
TRBJ2-5 | NA | TRBV15 | NA | TGTGCCACCAGCAGAGATAGGAGCGGTGCGGAGACCCAGTACTTC | CATSRDRSGAETQYF
TRBJ2-7 | NA | TRBV28 | few | TGTGCCAGCAGTTCCCCGGGAACAACCGGCGAGCAGTACTTC | CASSSPGTTGEQYF
TRBJ1-5 | TRBD1 | TRBV4-2 | NA | TGTGCCAGCAGCCCGTCTGGGACAGGGGGACAGCCCCAGCATTTT | CASSPSGTGGQPQHF
TRBJ2-1 | TRBD2 | TRBV5-1 | NA | TGCGCCAGCAGCTCGGGACTAGCGGGTTACAATGAGCAGTTCTTC | CASSSGLAGYNEQFF
TRBJ2-3 | NA | TRBV9 | NA | TGTGCCAGCAGCGTAAGAGGCACAGATACGCAGTATTTT | CASSVRGTDTQYF
TRBJ2-1 | TRBD2 | TRBV7-9 | NA | TGTGCCAGCAGCTCGTCAAACAGAGGACTAGCGGCTTCCTACAATGAGCAGTTCTTC | CASSSSNRGLAASYNEQFF
TRBJ1-5 | NA | TRBV12-5 | NA | TGTGCTAGTGGTACACAGCGTCCGGGGAGCAATCAGCCCCAGCATTTT | CASGTQRPGSNQPQHF
TRBJ2-2 | NA | TRBV27 | NA | TGTGCCAGCCGGACGGGAGTAGGAACCGGGGAGCTGTTTTTT | CASRTGVGTGELFF
TRBJ2-3 | NA | TRBV2 | NA | TGTGCCACCGCGTCTGGCGGAAGCACAGATACGCAGTATTTT | CATASGGSTDTQYF
TRBJ2-6 | NA | TRBV7-2 | once | TGTGCCAGCAGCGACATAGGGAGCTCTGGGGCCAACGTCCTGACTTTC | CASSDIGSSGANVLTF
TRBJ1-2 | NA | TRBV7-2 | NA | TGTGCCAGCAGCGGCTCCCGTGGGGGAGGTGGCTACACCTTC | CASSGSRGGGGYTF
TRBJ2-5 | TRBD2 | TRBV28 | NA | TGTGCCAGCAGTTACGGGGGGTCAACTGGAGAGACCCAGTACTTC | CASSYGGSTGETQYF
TRBJ2-7 | TRBD1 | TRBV11-2 | NA | TGTGCCAGCAGCTTCCGGGACAGGGGTGTCTACGAGCAGTACTTC | CASSFRDRGVYEQYF
TRBJ1-1 | TRBD1 | TRBV23-1 | NA | TGCGCCAGCAGTCACCCCGTGGTAGGACAGGGACCGAACACTGAAGCTTTCTTT | CASSHPVVGQGPNTEAFF
TRBJ1-2 | TRBD1 | TRBV10-2 | many | TGCGCCACCGCCCGGGACAGCTATGGCTACACCTTC | CATARDSYGYTF
TRBJ2-1 | TRBD1 | TRBV6-1 | NA | TGTGCCAGCAGGGTTGGACAGGGTTCTAATGAGCAGTTCTTC | CASRVGQGSNEQFF
TRBJ2-1 | TRBD2 | TRBV29-1 | NA | TGCAGCGTTGAAGGTGGGACTAGCGGGTTCAGTGAGCAGTTCTTC | CSVEGGTSGFSEQFF
TRBJ2-7 | TRBD1 | TRBV5-6 | NA | TGTGCCAGCAGCATAGACAGGGGGTTACCGTACGAGCAGTACTTC | CASSIDRGLPYEQYF
TRBJ2-1 | TRBD2 | TRBV7-9 | NA | TGTGCCAGCAACACGATCGGGGGGAAAGGAGGGAATGAGCAGTTCTTC | CASNTIGGKGGNEQFF
TRBJ2-7 | NA | TRBV19 | NA | TGTGCCAGTAGTGCCTTATTGGAGTCGGACGAGCAGTACTTC | CASSALLESDEQYF
TRBJ1-2 | NA | TRBV6-8 | NA | TGTGCCAGCAGTTACTCGCAGGGTAACTATGGCTACACCTTC | CASSYSQGNYGYTF
TRBJ2-1 | NA | TRBV9 | NA | TGTGCCAGCAGCGTAGGGGTCGTGCGAGGGATGTACAATGAGCAGTTCTTC | CASSVGVVRGMYNEQFF
TRBJ2-1 | TRBD2 | TRBV29-1 | NA | TGCAGCGTTAATCTAGCGGGGGGGGCCTACAATGAGCAGTTCTTC | CSVNLAGGAYNEQFF
TRBJ2-1 | NA | TRBV7-9 | NA | TGTGCCAGCAGCTTACTTGGAGGGAGCTCCTACAATGAGCAGTTCTTC | CASSLLGGSSYNEQFF
TRBJ2-5 | TRBD2 | TRBV29-1 | once | TGCAGCGTTGAGGCTAGCGGGAGTGGCACACAAGAGACCCAGTACTTC | CSVEASGSGTQETQYF
TRBJ1-2 | NA | TRBV5-6 | few | TGTGCCAGCAGACTGACAGCTAACTATGGCTACACCTTC | CASRLTANYGYTF
TRBJ2-7 | TRBD1 | TRBV11-2 | NA | TGTGCCAGCAGCAGACGGACAGGATCCTACGAGCAGTACTTC | CASSRRTGSYEQYF
TRBJ1-4 | NA | TRBV9 | once | TGTGCCAGCAGCGTATCCGTGACGGGGAAACTGTTTTTT | CASSVSVTGKLFF
TRBJ2-7 | NA | TRBV4-1 | NA | TGCGCCAGCAGCCAAGATTGGACACAAACCTACGAGCAGTACTTC | CASSQDWTQTYEQYF
TRBJ2-1 | NA | TRBV19 | NA | TGTGCCAGTAGTATTGACGGAGACTACAATGAGCAGTTCTTC | CASSIDGDYNEQFF
TRBJ2-7 | NA | TRBV2 | NA | TGTGCCAGCAGCTCCACAGTAGGAGCGGCCTACGAGCAGTACTTC | CASSSTVGAAYEQYF
TRBJ2-7 | TRBD2 | TRBV6-5 | NA | TGTGCCACCCGCGGGGGGGTAGCGGGCACCTACGAGCAGTACTTC | CATRGGVAGTYEQYF
TRBJ2-1 | NA | TRBV7-2 | once | TGTGCCAGCACAGAAGGGGTCAAAACGGAGGAGCAGTTCTTC | CASTEGVKTEEQFF
TRBJ1-2 | TRBD1 | TRBV2 | NA | TGTGCCAGCAGTGACCAGGGGGCCGGGCGGGGCTACACCTTC | CASSDQGAGRGYTF
TRBJ2-1 | TRBD2 | TRBV2 | NA | TGTGCCAGCACCAGGACTAGCGGACACAATGAGCAGTTCTTC | CASTRTSGHNEQFF